A single T cell receptor (beta chain) is shown here with its context. This clonotype was seen only once. The antigen it recognizes is unknown. Base qualities are not at hand, and no much larger clone is one base apart. A lone read is weak support. Per the germline V gene, KGHDR is the CDR1 and SFDVKD is the CDR2. Deletion took 3 bases off V and 4 bases off J, with a span of 12 bases between the germline ends. The CDR3 spans 15 residues, from the cysteine through the phenylalanine. Only CDR3 DNA is held: 45 bases, read in frame from base 1. This entry comes from a study (dated by TCRdb to between 2014 and 2017). Background on the whole study: The study set out to test whether tumor-infiltrating Tregs in breast cancer get recruited from blood Tregs or are instead converted in situ from other CD4+ T cell subsets. What the work shows at the level of the full study, not this receptor alone: The larger-cohort validation was restricted to a single TCR beta V-J rearrangement rather than whole repertoires. Tumor-infiltrating Treg TCR alpha and beta sequences overlapped most with tumor naive CD4+ T cells, then with blood naive CD4+ T cells. Tumor memory CD4+ T cell TCR gene usage was found to cluster with blood and lymph node memory CD4+ cells and with lymph node naive CD4+ cells.

Tregs were isolated as CD4+CD25+CD127-/low cells. Tregs, naive and memory CD4+ T cells from tumor, blood and ipsilateral draining lymph nodes of 4 or 5 breast cancer patients underwent full-length TCR alpha and beta sequencing. Tumor tissue and lymph nodes obtained from ipsilateral axillary dissection were perfused with PBS, minced and then digested with collagenase I and hyaluronidase. Sorted cell populations were confirmed by FACS to exceed 90% purity. Amplification of full-length TCR variable regions was done by 5' RACE PCR using constant-region reverse primers, and this step was followed by semi-nested PCR with Nested Universal Primer A. Using the ReliaPrep RNA Cell Miniprep System, total RNA was extracted, and the SMARTer RACE 5'/3' Kit was then used to reverse transcribe the RNA into 5'RACE-ready cDNA. Full-length TCR alpha and beta libraries were barcoded with multiplex adaptors and sequenced on an Illumina MiSeq. The source study handled its data this way. For each of nine subset-tissue groups, sequencing data from the five patients were pooled, and the groups were then compared using unsupervised clustering of TCR gene usage. The Morisita-Horn index was used to calculate repertoire similarity, with shared sequences weighted according to their contribution to each repertoire. Starting from the raw public reads, TCRdb applied fastp trimming at Q25, assembled clones with MiXCR and retained in-frame beta chains. Each record represents a unique CDR3 protein, reported with the most common genes and DNA among its rows. TCRdb's processing, not the study's, gives the V and J calls here. The sample table shows fewer than 65,000 distinct CDR3 sequences, and less than 25% are seen once. The top ten hold 3.2% of the sample.

The chain is encoded by TRBV24-1 joined to TRBJ2-1, and the D gene may be TRBD2, 6 bases matching. The sequence derives from a female donor with breast cancer. Sequenced input: tumor-infiltrating Tregs sorted from the breast tumor. The CDR3 protein is CATSDQGLLYNEQFF. The bases read TGTGCCACCAGTGATCAGGGACTTCTTTACAATGAGCAGTTCTTC.